This record looks at one T cell receptor (beta chain) sequence and its context. The data derive from a study of blood T cell repertoires in COVID-19. Study as a whole: The United States, Italy and Spain were the sources of the acute and convalescent COVID-19 samples. PBMCs, B-cell-depleted T cells, or T cells were the source of the cDNA or gDNA that made up the material.

Germline-derived CDR1 and CDR2 are SNHLY and FYNNEI. Trimming removed 7 bases from V and 1 base from J; junction bases left unmatched: 8. There are 15 residues in the CDR3. Original analysis: Reference gene primers were amplified, and this amplification served to estimate nucleated cell counts. Here immunoSEQ multiplex PCR was the method, and the copy in TCRdb shows in-frame clones only, minus some. D and trimming come from the DNA, and the V and J calls and clone size come from that table. Among around 60,000 clones, around nine tenths were seen once, and the ten largest hold about 3.9%. The chain has TRBV2 and TRBJ1-1; 8 bases align to TRBD1. The sequencing sample was made of peripheral blood. This TCR came from a human donor in a cohort sampled during active COVID-19. The CDR3 DNA reads TGTGCCAGCACTCTACCTCAGGGGGCGAACACTGAAGCTTTCTTT. Encoded protein: CASTLPQGANTEAFF.